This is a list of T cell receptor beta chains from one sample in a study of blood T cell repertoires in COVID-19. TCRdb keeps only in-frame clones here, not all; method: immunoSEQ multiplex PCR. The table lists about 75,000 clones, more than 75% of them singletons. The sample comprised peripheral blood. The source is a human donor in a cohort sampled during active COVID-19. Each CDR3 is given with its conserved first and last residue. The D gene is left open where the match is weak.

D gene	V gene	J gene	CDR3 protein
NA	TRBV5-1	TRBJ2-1	CASSLGGPSVIDEQFF
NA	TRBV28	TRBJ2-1	CASRSPPVEQFF
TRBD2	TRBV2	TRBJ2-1	CASNRGLALDNEQFF
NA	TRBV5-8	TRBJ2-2	CASGFRRPGELFF
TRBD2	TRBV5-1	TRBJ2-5	CASRPLAGAQETQYF
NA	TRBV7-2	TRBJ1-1	CASSLTGRENTEAFF
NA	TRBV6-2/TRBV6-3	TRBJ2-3	CASSSRTSTDTQYF
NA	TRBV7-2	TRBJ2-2	CASSFRRPTTSSGELFF
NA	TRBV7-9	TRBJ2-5	CASSTPVEGQSQYF
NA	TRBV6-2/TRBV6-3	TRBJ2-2	CASSRQAGAGELFF
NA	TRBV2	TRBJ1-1	CASSERGQNTEAFF
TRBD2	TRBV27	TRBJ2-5	CASSLRLAGGGGQYF
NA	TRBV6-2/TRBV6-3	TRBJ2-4	CASSYPGVSPKNIQYF
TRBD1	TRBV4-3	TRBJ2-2	CASSQNPGQGELFF
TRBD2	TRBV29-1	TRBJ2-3	CSVHLAGLTDTQYF
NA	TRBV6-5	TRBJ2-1	CASSRLEANEQFF
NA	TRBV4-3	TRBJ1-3	CASSQDLLAAGNTIYF